Following are 8 T cell receptor beta chains from one sample sequenced in a study of cytomegalovirus exposure and HLA in healthy donors. With 60 Vbeta and 13 Jbeta primers, the PCR was carried out. Only in-frame clones appear in the TCRdb table, and some are missing; sequencing was by immunoSEQ multiplex PCR. The table has tens of thousands of clones, about 76% seen once; the top ten hold over 2.5%. Sequencing was carried out using PBMCs. The receptors originated from a young man in good health and CMV-seronegative.

Written as DNA, the CDR3 is TGTGCCAGCAGCTTAACGACTAGGGACAGGGGTCCCACCCCCTATAATTCACCCCTCCACTTT. Amino acid sequence: CASSLTTRDRGPTPYNSPLHF. J is TRBJ1-6 and V is TRBV7-3; the match to TRBD1 covers 10 bases. Germline loops: CDR1 SGHTA, CDR2 FQGTGA. Trimming took 0 bases from V and 2 from J; bases not matched to a gene: 13. The CDR3 has 21 amino acids.

V and J are TRBV7-8 and TRBJ1-5; D is ambiguous. V was clipped by 3 bases and J by 7 bases, with 10 bases between them. Germline values: CDR1 SGHVS, CDR2 FQNEAQ. The CDR3 sequence is 13 residues long. CDR3 coding DNA: TGTGCCAGCAGCTTGGAGGGTCGGCAGCCCCAGCATTTT. As protein: CASSLEGRQPQHF.

The chain uses TRBV7-2 and TRBJ1-2; the D is unclear. CDR1 and CDR2 (germline): SGHTA, FQGNSA. CDR3 length: 12 residues. Trimming removed 7 bases from V and 4 bases from J, with 10 bases in between. CDR3 DNA sequence: TGTGCCAGCACCCCGTACAGCTATGGCTACACCTTC. Translation gives CASTPYSYGYTF.

The genes are TRBV7-3 and TRBJ2-3, with D possibly being TRBD2 (6 bases). V lost 5 bases and J 0 bases, leaving 18 bases between the germline ends. In germline, CDR1 is SGHTA, CDR2 FQGTGA. This CDR3 region has 17 residues. The CDR3 DNA reads as TGTGCCAGCAGCCCCGACCGGGGCGGGGCAAGCACAGATACGCAGTATTTT. Protein sequence: CASSPDRGGASTDTQYF.

This clone has only a few counts. J is TRBJ2-1 and V is TRBV2; TRBD2 matches at 10 bases. V lost 6 bases, J lost 4 bases, and 6 bases stayed unmatched. In germline, CDR1 is SNHLY, CDR2 FYNNEI. The CDR3 contains 15 residues. Written as DNA, the CDR3 is TGTGCCAGCAGAACGAGCGGGGGGGCTTACAATGAGCAGTTCTTC. Its protein is CASRTSGGAYNEQFF.

V gene TRBV7-2 combines with J gene TRBJ2-5; 7 bases match TRBD1. After removal of 8 bases from V and 1 base from J, the junction contained 4 bases not matched to a gene. The CDR3 totals 13 residues. Germline CDR1 is SGHTA and CDR2 is FQGNSA. The CDR3 region has the DNA TGTGCCAGCGGAACAGGGGCCCAAGAGACCCAGTACTTC. Translated, it gives CASGTGAQETQYF.

V gene TRBV6-5 combines with J gene TRBJ2-3; TRBD2 matches at 9 bases. Germline values: CDR1 MNHEY, CDR2 SVGAGI. V shed 6 bases and J 1 base; nucleotides not matched to a gene: 2. The length of the CDR3 is 14 residues. The DNA of the CDR3 is TGTGCCAGCAGAGTAGCGGGGGGCACAGATACGCAGTATTTT. Its translation is CASRVAGGTDTQYF.

The chain has TRBV10-2 and TRBJ1-6; 7 bases are a match to TRBD1. V shed 7 bases, J shed 13 bases, and the junction held 16 bases outside the gene matches. In germline, CDR1 is WSHSY, CDR2 SAAADI. This CDR3 is 15 amino acids long. The DNA of the CDR3 is TGCGCCAGCACCAATCGCGGCAGGGGGGAAGGGCCCCTCCACTTT. It specifies CASTNRGRGEGPLHF.